This entry features one TCR beta chain sequence. Its antigen specificity is not known. Base qualities are not recorded, but no much larger clone differs from it by a single base. This specimen belongs to a study of blood T cell repertoires in COVID-19 (dated by TCRdb to the early 2020s). Regarding the study in general: Samples covering the acute and convalescent phases of COVID-19 were provided by collaborators in the United States, Italy and Spain. HLA class I and class II types, where available, came from metadata supplied by the sample provider rather than from assay-based typing. A de-identified subject ID, COVID-19 status, age in years and sex were almost always included in the sample metadata. Deeply sampled blood TCRbeta repertoires from subjects exposed to, actively infected with, or recovered from COVID-19 were included in the dataset. The repertoires were released in a freely available public database intended as a resource for research on the immune response to SARS-CoV-2. The prospective study material was composed of cDNA or gDNA derived from T cells, B-cell-depleted T cells, or PBMCs. Samples were obtained from the ongoing ImmuneRACE study (first 160 participants) and from over 1,000 subjects provided by 6 global collaborators. What the research found in general, with its limitations: Clinical and demographic metadata were provided uncurated, with the amount varying by source and participant.

The cysteine opens and the phenylalanine closes a CDR3 of 14 amino acids. The only DNA kept is the CDR3, 42 bases in frame from the first base. V drops 2 bases and J drops 7 bases, leaving 11 bases in between. From a lookup of the germline V gene (reference sequence), CDR1 and CDR2 are SEHNR and FQNEAQ. In the prospective study, participants were about 18 to 89 years old, resided in 24 geographic areas of the United States, and were enrolled through a virtual design. In the prospective study, participants were assigned to cohorts based on the clinical history participants reported in a screening survey and a study questionnaire. Recovered participants in ImmuneRACE Cohort 3 were defined by two consecutive negative NP/OP PCR tests, clearance by a healthcare professional, or resolution of symptoms. In the prospective study, whole blood, serum and a nasopharyngeal or oropharyngeal swab were collected from each participant by mobile phlebotomists. Prospective study participants could optionally give additional blood draws and questionnaires over an approximately 2-month period. Before DNA extraction, blood samples from the prospective study were shipped at room temperature or frozen.

The immunoSEQ Assay, a bias-controlled multiplex PCR, was used to amplify TCRbeta CDR3 regions from genomic DNA. Per the original workflow: The number of nucleated cells in each sample was estimated from the amplification of reference gene primers within the assay. To quantify the absolute abundance of each unique TCRbeta CDR3 rearrangement, sequence reads were collapsed and filtered. For each sample, productive Simpson clonality was calculated as the square root of Simpson's diversity index over productive rearrangements. TCRdb carries this immuneACCESS record with in-frame sequences only. Its versions omit some clonotypes, under half of them owing to an unresolved V gene in the studies checked, with the rest unexplained. D and trimming were read from the DNA, whereas the V and J calls and clone size are those reported in that table. This sample lists around 400,000 clones; roughly 91% were detected once. The ten largest clones add up to about 1.8% of the sample.

Recombination connected TRBV7-9 to TRBJ1-4, with an unclear D gene assignment. The sequence was collected from a woman in her 30s who had recovered from COVID-19. Sequenced sample: PBMCs or T cells enriched from blood (not recorded which). The DNA is as follows: TGTGCCAGCAGCTTAATTGGGGAGACTGAAAAACTGTTTTTT. It codes for CASSLIGETEKLFF.